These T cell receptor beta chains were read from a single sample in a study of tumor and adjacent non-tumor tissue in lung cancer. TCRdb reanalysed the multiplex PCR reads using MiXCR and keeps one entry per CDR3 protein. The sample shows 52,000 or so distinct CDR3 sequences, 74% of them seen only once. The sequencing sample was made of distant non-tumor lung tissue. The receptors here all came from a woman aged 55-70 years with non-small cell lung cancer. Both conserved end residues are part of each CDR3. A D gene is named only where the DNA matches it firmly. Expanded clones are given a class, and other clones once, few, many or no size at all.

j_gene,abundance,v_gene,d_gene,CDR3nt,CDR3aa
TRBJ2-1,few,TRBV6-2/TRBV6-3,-,TGTGCCAGCAGCGTAGGGCGGGGAGGTGAGCAATTCTTC,CASSVGRGGEQFF
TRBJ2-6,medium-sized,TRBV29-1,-,TGCAGCGTTGTTTCCTCTGGGGCCAACGTCCTGACTTTC,CSVVSSGANVLTF
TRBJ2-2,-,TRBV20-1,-,TGCTGTGCTGGATCGAACGCCGGGGAGCTGTTTTTT,CCAGSNAGELFF
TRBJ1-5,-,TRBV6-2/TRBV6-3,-,TGTGCCAGAAGTTTCGGGTACACCGATCAGCCCCAGCACTTT,CARSFGYTDQPQHF
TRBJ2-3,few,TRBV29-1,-,TGCAGTGCCTTTACGCAGGGTAGAGATACGCAGTATTTT,CSAFTQGRDTQYF
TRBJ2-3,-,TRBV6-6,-,TGTGCCAGCACCCTCATATCTGGAGTTAGCGCAGATACGCAGTATTTT,CASTLISGVSADTQYF
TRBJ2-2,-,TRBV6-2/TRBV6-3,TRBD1,TGTGCCAGCAATTACACCCTACAGGGGGCCAACACCGGGGAGCTGTTTTTT,CASNYTLQGANTGELFF
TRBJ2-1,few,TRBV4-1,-,TGCACCAGCAGCCAAGTTTCAGGGGCCTACAATGAGCAGTTCTTC,CTSSQVSGAYNEQFF
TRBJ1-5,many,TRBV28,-,TGTGCCAGCAGTTTAAGCGGGGACCTCACGCAGCCCCAGCATTTT,CASSLSGDLTQPQHF
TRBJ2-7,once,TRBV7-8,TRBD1,TGTGCCAGCAGCAATGGTGTGGGACAGACCTACGAGCAGTACTTC,CASSNGVGQTYEQYF
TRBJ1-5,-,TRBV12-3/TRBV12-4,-,TGTGGCAGCAGCCCCCTAAGGGAAAATCAGCCCCAGCATTTT,CGSSPLRENQPQHF
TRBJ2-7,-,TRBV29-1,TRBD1,TGCAGAGTTGAACTCCGACAGGGGCCTTCCTACGAGCAGTATTTC,CRVELRQGPSYEQYF
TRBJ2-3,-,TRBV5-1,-,TGCGCCAGCAGCTTGACCTCGAATCCTAGCACAGATACGCAGTACTTT,CASSLTSNPSTDTQYF
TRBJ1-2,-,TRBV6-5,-,TGTGCCAGCAGTATTGAACAGGGTAGCTACTGCTACACCTTC,CASSIEQGSYCYTF
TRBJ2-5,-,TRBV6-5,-,TGCGCCAGCTGTCGGATAGGGGGTCAAAAGACCCAGTACTTC,CASCRIGGQKTQYF
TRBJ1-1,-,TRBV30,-,TGTACCTGGAACTTTCATGAGGGTATCGGCACACGTGAAGCTTTCTTT,CTWNFHEGIGTREAFF
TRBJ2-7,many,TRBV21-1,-,TGTGCCAGCAGCAAATATCAGTACGAGCAGTACTTC,CASSKYQYEQYF
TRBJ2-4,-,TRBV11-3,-,TGTGCCAGCACCTTATTCGATGGGCAGGGCGACATTCAGTATTTC,CASTLFDGQGDIQYF
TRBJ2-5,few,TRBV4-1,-,TGCGCCAGTAGCCCCCTACCCCCTAGGATCACCCAAGAGACCCAGTACTTC,CASSPLPPRITQETQYF
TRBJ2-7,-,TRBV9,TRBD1,TGTGCCAGCACCCTCAACCTTGGGACAGGGAAGTACTTC,CASTLNLGTGKYF
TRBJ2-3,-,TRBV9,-,TGTGCCAGCAGCGTTCAGGGTTCCGCCAGAGATACGCACTATTTT,CASSVQGSARDTHYF
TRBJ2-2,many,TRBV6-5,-,TGTGCCAGCACGGCCGACCAAACCAACACCGGGGAGCTGTTTTTT,CASTADQTNTGELFF
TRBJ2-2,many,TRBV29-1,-,TGCAGCGTTGGGCTAGCGTCTACCGGGGAGCTGTTTTTT,CSVGLASTGELFF
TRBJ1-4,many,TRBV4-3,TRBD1,TGCGCCAGCAGCCAAGAAAAAGGGGGACAGGCTAATGAAAAACTGTTTTTT,CASSQEKGGQANEKLFF
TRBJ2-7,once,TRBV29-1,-,-,CSAEFASGTSTAELYF
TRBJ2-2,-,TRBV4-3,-,TGCGCCAGCAGCCAAGATCCCGGCGGGTCTAACACCGGGGAGCTGTTTTTT,CASSQDPGGSNTGELFF
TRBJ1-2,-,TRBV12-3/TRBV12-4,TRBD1,TGTGCCAGCAGTTCAGGGACAGTTGGGGACTATGACTGCACCTTC,CASSSGTVGDYDCTF
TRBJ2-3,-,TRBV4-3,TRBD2,TGCGCCAGAAGCCGAGGGACTAGCGGGGCAGATACTCAGTATTTT,CARSRGTSGADTQYF
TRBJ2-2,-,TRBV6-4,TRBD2,TGTGCCAGCAGCTCCGAGGATACTAGCGGGGCGGCCGGGGAGCTGTTTTTT,CASSSEDTSGAAGELFF
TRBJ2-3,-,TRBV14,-,TGTGCCAGCAGCCAAGATCGGCGGAGGGGACCCACAGATACGCAGTATTTT,CASSQDRRRGPTDTQYF
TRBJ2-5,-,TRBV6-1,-,TGTGCCAGCAGTACGGGGCAGTTGGGAGAGACTCAGTACTTC,CASSTGQLGETQYF
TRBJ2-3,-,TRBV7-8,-,TGTGCCAGCAGTTGGAAAATAATGACAGATACGCAGTATTTT,CASSWKIMTDTQYF
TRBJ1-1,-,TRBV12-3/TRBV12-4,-,TGTGTCAGCAATTTCAGGGTCCCTGAAGCTTTCTTT,CVSNFRVPEAFF
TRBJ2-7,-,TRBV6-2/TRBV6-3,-,TGTGCCAGCAAGGCGGGCCGTCTCCTTGAGCAGTACTTC,CASKAGRLLEQYF
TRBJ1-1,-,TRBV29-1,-,TGCAGCCCCTCCCTCCGGGACAATGAAGCTTTCTTT,CSPSLRDNEAFF
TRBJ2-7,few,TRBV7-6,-,TGTGCCAGCAGCTTTACAAGTTACGAGCAGTACTTC,CASSFTSYEQYF
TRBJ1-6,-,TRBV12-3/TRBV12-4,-,TGTGCCAGCTGGAGGGTGTCCTCGCCCCTCCACTTT,CASWRVSSPLHF
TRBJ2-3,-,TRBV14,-,TGTGCCAGCAGCCAAGATCGGTGGAGGGGGACCACAGATACGCAGTATTTT,CASSQDRWRGTTDTQYF
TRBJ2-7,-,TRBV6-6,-,TGTGCTAGCAATCGCCAGATAGGGGGAGACTACGAGCAGTACTTC,CASNRQIGGDYEQYF
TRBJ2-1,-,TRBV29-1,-,TGCAACGCTGGTGGAGGGAACTCCTATAATGAGCAGTTCTTC,CNAGGGNSYNEQFF
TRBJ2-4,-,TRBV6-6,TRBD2,TGTGCCAGCATAGAGGGGACTAACAAAAACATTCGGTACTTC,CASIEGTNKNIRYF
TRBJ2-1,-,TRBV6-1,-,TGTGCCAGCAATTTAGTCAGAGGGAGTTACAACGAGCAGTTCTTC,CASNLVRGSYNEQFF
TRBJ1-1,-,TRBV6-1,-,TGTGCCAGCAGGACTGTCGACAGGAATACTGAAGCTTTCTTT,CASRTVDRNTEAFF
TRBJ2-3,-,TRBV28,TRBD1,TGCGTCAGCAGTCGAACAGGGGGCAATCATACGCAGTATTTT,CVSSRTGGNHTQYF
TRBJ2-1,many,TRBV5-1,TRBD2,TGCGCCAGCAGCGTTAGCGGGGGGAATTCAAATGAGCAGTTCTTC,CASSVSGGNSNEQFF
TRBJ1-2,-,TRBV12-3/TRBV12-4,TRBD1,TGTGCCAGCAGGTCCGGGACAGTAACTAATTATGGCTACACCTTC,CASRSGTVTNYGYTF
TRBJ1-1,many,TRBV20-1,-,TGCAGTGCTAGAGATGGGAGGGGCCGGGACACTGAAGCTTTCTTT,CSARDGRGRDTEAFF
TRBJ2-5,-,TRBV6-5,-,TGTGCCAGCAGTCTGACATGGGTTCAAAAGACCCAGTACTTC,CASSLTWVQKTQYF
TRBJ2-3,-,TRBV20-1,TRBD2,TGCAGTGCTAGAGACGCTAGCGGGAGGCTTAGCACAGATACGCAGTATTTT,CSARDASGRLSTDTQYF
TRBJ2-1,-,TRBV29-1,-,TGCAGCGTTTGGGATGAGCAGTTTTTC,CSVWDEQFF
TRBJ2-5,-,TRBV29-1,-,TGCAGCGTTGTCACCCAAGAGACCCAGTACTTC,CSVVTQETQYF
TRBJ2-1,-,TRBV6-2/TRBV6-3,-,TGTGCCAACAGTTACATGCTCAGCCAAGGGCAGGGAATAGATGAGCAATTCTTC,CANSYMLSQGQGIDEQFF
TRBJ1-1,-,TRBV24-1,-,TGTGCCACCACTCTTGGGGCAGCAACTGAAGATTTCTTT,CATTLGAATEDFF
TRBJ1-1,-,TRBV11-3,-,TGTGCCAGCAGCTTAATTGGGCCGCCGGGACGGATGAACACTGAAGCTTTCTTT,CASSLIGPPGRMNTEAFF
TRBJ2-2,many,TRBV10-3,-,TGTGCCATCAGTGAGTGGGGATTAGAGGGACAGAACACCGGGGAGCTGTTTTTT,CAISEWGLEGQNTGELFF